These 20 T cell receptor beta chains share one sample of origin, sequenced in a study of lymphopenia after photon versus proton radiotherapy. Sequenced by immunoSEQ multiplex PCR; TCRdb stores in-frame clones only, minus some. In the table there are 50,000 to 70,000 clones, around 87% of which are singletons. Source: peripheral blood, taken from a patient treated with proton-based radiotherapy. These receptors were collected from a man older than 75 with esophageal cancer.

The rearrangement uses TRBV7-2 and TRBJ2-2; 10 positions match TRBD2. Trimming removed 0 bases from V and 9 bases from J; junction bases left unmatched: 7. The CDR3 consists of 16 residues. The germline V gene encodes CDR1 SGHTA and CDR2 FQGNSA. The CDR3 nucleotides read TGTGCCAGCAGCTTAGCCCTAGCGGGGGCTGGACGGGAGCTGTTTTTT. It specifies CASSLALAGAGRELFF.

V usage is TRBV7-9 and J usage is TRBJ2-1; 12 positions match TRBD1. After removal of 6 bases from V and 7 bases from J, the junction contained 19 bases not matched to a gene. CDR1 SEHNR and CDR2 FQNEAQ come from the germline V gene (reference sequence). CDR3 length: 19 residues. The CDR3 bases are TGTGCCAGCAGAGGGGACAGGGGGCGAGCGGTTTTGTTATCAAATGAGCAGTTCTTC. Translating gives CASRGDRGRAVLLSNEQFF.

CDR3 nucleotides: TGTGCCAGCAGTTTCGGGACAGAATACGAGCAGTACTTC. The encoded protein is CASSFGTEYEQYF. The chain joins TRBV27 to TRBJ2-7; 7 positions match TRBD1. Germline V CDR1 and CDR2: MNHEY, SMNVEV (reference sequence). The CDR3 runs to 13 residues. V trimming: 3 bases; J trimming: 4 bases; junction bases outside the gene matches: 3.

CDR3 sequence (DNA): TGTGCCAGCAGTGAATATCAGGGTATGGGCTACACCTTC. Translated: CASSEYQGMGYTF. The chain recombines TRBV25-1 with TRBJ1-2; D might be TRBD1 (5 bases). Germline CDR1 reads MGHDK; CDR2 reads SYGVNS. V was clipped by 0 bases and J by 8 bases, with 10 bases between them. This CDR3 contains 13 residues.

The DNA for the CDR3 is TGTGCCAGCAGCTTACACCCGGGACAGGCGGGCAATCAGCCCCAGCATTTT. Translation: CASSLHPGQAGNQPQHF. J is TRBJ1-5 and V is TRBV7-6, with TRBD1 identical over 8 bases. Germline loops: CDR1 SGHVS, CDR2 FNYEAQ. V was clipped by 2 bases and J by 2 bases; unmatched bases: 8. CDR3 length: 17 residues.

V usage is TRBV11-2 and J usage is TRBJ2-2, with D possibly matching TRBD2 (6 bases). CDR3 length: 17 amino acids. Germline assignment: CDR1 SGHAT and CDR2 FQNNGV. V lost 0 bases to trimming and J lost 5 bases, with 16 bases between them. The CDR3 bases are TGTGCCAGCAGCTTAGATTCAAGGGGAGGTAGAACCGGGGAGCTGTTTTTT. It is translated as CASSLDSRGGRTGELFF.

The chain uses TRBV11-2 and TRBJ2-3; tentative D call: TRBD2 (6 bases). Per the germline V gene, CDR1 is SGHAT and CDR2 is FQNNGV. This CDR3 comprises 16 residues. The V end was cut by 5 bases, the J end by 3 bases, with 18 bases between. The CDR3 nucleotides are TGTGCCAGCAGCAGGTGGACTACTAGCCCGACAGATACGCAGTATTTT. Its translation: CASSRWTTSPTDTQYF.

The CDR3 bases are TGTGCCAGCAGCCAACTTCCCAATCGACAGGGTGGGAACTATGGCTACACCTTC. As protein: CASSQLPNRQGGNYGYTF. The rearrangement joins TRBV5-6 to TRBJ1-2, with 7 bases matching TRBD1. V lost 4 bases, J lost 2 bases, and 17 bases stayed unmatched. This CDR3 comprises 18 residues. Per the germline V gene, CDR1 is SGHDT and CDR2 is YYEEEE.

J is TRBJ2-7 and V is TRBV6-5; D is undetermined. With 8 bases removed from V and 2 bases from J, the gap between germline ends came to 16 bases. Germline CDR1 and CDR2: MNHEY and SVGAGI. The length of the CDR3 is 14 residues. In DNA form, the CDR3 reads TGTGCCAGCGGAAGAGTGGGCCTCCCCTACGAGCAGTACTTC. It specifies CASGRVGLPYEQYF.

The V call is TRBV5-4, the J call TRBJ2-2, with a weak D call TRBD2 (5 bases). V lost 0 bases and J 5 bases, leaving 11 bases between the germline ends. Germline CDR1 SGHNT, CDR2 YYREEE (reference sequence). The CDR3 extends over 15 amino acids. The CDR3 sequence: CASSLDGGATGELFF. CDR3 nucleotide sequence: TGTGCCAGCAGCTTGGACGGAGGCGCTACCGGGGAGCTGTTTTTT.

In nucleotides, the CDR3 is TGTGCCAGCAGTGAAGGACTAGCGGGGGATAGAGAGACCCAGTACTTC. Translated, it gives CASSEGLAGDRETQYF. The chain combines TRBV2 with TRBJ2-5; 12 bases align to TRBD2. J was trimmed by 4 bases and V by 1 base; bases with no gene match: 4. There are 16 residues in the CDR3. CDR1 SNHLY and CDR2 FYNNEI come from the germline V gene. The full variable domain, in which reference TRBV2 and TRBJ2-5 provide the parts outside the CDR3, is EPEVTQTPSHQVTQMGQEVILRCVPISNHLYFYWYRQILGQKVEFLVSFYNNEISEKSEIFDDQFSVERPDGSNFTLKIRSTKLEDSAMYFCASSEGLAGDRETQYFGPGTRLLVL.

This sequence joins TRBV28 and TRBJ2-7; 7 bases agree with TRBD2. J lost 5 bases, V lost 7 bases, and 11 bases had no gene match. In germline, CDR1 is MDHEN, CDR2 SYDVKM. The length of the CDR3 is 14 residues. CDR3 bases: TGTGCCAGCAACACCTTGGCGGGAGCCCACGAGCAGTACTTC. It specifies CASNTLAGAHEQYF.

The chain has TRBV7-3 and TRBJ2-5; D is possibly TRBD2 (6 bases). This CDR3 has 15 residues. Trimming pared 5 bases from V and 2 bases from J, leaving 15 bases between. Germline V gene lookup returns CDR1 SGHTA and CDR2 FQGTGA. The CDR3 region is CASSQTLAQQETQYF. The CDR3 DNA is TGTGCCAGCAGCCAAACACTAGCACAACAAGAGACCCAGTACTTC.

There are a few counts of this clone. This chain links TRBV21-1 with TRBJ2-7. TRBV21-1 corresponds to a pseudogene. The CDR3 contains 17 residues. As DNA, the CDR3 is TGTGCCAGCAGCAAAGTCAGTTTGTTGACGTTACTCTACGAGCAGTACTTC. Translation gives CASSKVSLLTLLYEQYF.

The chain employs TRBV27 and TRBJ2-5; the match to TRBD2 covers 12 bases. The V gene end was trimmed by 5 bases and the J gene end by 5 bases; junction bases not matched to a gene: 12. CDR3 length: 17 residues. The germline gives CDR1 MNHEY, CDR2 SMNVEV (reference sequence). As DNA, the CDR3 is TGTGCCAGCAGTCCCGGTTTTGGACTAGCGGGGAGGGAGACCCAGTACTTC. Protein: CASSPGFGLAGRETQYF.

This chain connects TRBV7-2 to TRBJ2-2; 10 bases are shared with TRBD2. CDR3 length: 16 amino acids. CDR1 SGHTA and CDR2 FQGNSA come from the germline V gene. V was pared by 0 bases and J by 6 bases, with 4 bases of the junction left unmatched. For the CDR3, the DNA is TGTGCCAGCAGCTTAGCGCGGACTAGCGGTGCCGGGGAGCTGTTTTTT. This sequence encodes CASSLARTSGAGELFF.

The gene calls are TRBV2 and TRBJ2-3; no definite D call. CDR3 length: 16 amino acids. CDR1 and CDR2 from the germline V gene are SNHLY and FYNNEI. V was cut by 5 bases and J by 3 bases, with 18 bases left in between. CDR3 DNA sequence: TGTGCCAGCAGTTCCAGCAGAGGCGGACGTACAGATACGCAGTATTTT. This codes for CASSSSRGGRTDTQYF.

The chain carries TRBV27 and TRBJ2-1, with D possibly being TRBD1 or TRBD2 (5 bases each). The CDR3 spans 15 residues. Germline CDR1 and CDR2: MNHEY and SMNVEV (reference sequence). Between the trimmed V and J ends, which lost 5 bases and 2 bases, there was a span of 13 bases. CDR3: CASSLRDGTYNEQFF. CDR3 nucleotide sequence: TGTGCCAGCAGTCTCCGGGACGGGACCTACAATGAGCAGTTCTTC.

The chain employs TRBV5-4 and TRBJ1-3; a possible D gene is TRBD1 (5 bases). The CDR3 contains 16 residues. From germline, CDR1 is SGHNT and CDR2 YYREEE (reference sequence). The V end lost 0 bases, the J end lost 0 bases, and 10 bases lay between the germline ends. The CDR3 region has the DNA TGTGCCAGCAGCTTGGCGACCCAGGGCTCTGGAAACACCATATATTTT. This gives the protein CASSLATQGSGNTIYF.

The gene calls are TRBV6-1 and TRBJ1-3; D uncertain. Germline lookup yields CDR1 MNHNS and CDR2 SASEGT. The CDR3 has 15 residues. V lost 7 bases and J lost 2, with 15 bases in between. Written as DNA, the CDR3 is TGTGCCAGCACCCGAACCCCGGGGACTGGAAACACCATATATTTT. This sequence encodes CASTRTPGTGNTIYF.